Presented here are 28 T cell receptor beta chains from one specimen sequenced in a study of blood T cell repertoires in COVID-19. TCRdb's table, derived via immunoSEQ multiplex PCR, lists solely in-frame clones and lacks some. The sample carries tens of thousands of clones, roughly nine tenths recorded once. Material for sequencing was peripheral blood. These receptors were obtained from a human donor in a cohort sampled during active COVID-19.

The J gene is TRBJ2-5, the V gene TRBV27, with TRBD1 matching over 8 bases. CDR3 length equals 15 residues. Germline assignment: CDR1 MNHEY and CDR2 SMNVEV (reference sequence). Germline trimming cut 4 bases from V and 5 bases from J; bases unmatched to any gene: 9. In DNA, the CDR3 is TGTGCCAGCAGTTCCCTCGGACAGGGCGGGGAGACCCAGTACTTC. Its protein is CASSSLGQGGETQYF.

The V call is TRBV5-5, the J call TRBJ2-7, with 14 nucleotides matching TRBD2. Germline trimming cut 4 bases from V and 0 bases from J; bases unmatched to any gene: 9. This CDR3 spans 18 amino acids. Germline CDR1 SGHKS, CDR2 YYEKEE (reference sequence). CDR3 sequence reads: CASSVGLAGAIRSYEQYV. The CDR3 region has the DNA TGTGCCAGCAGCGTGGGACTAGCGGGGGCAATTCGCTCCTACGAGCAGTACGTC.

The rearrangement links TRBV5-4 to TRBJ2-7, with 10 bases lining up with TRBD1. The CDR3 contains 14 residues. Germline assignment: CDR1 SGHNT and CDR2 YYREEE (reference sequence). The V and J ends lost 4 bases and 2 bases, in that order; junction bases with no gene match: 3. CDR3 residues: CASSEGTGAYEQYF. CDR3 nucleotide sequence: TGTGCCAGCAGCGAAGGGACAGGGGCCTACGAGCAGTACTTC.

V gene TRBV24-1 combines with J gene TRBJ2-1; D is ambiguous. V was pared by 9 bases and J by 0 bases, with 8 bases between. The CDR3 is 13 residues long. Germline-derived CDR1 and CDR2 are KGHDR and SFDVKD. The CDR3 nucleotides read TGTGCCACCGCGGAGAGCTCCTACAATGAGCAGTTCTTC. Translated, it gives CATAESSYNEQFF.

The rearrangement uses TRBV30 and TRBJ2-1; D is perhaps TRBD1 (6 bases). Germline CDR1 is GTSNPN and CDR2 is SVGIG (reference sequence). This CDR3 is 18 amino acids long. V was clipped by 4 bases and J by 3 bases, with 25 bases between them. CDR3 in DNA: TGTGCCTGGAAACCCCAGCCGGACAGAAGTGCTAACTACAATGAGCAGTTCTTC. Amino acid sequence: CAWKPQPDRSANYNEQFF.

This chain joins TRBV2 and TRBJ1-2, with D uncertain. The CDR3 runs to 12 residues. Trimming shortened V by 8 bases and J by 3 bases, and 10 bases separated the two germline ends. Germline V gives CDR1 SNHLY, CDR2 FYNNEI. CDR3 residues: CASSRGDYGYTF. CDR3 nucleotide sequence: TGTGCCAGCTCCCGGGGTGACTATGGCTACACCTTC.

V gene TRBV5-6 combines with J gene TRBJ1-2; TRBD1 aligns across 7 bases. Trimming at V came to 2 bases and at J to 4 bases, leaving 8 bases not matched to a gene. CDR1 SGHDT and CDR2 YYEEEE come from the germline V gene. The CDR3 runs to 15 residues. The chain's CDR3 is CASSFLRDRLYGYTF. In DNA, the CDR3 is TGTGCCAGCAGCTTTCTTCGGGACAGACTCTATGGCTACACCTTC.

The rearrangement joins TRBV5-8 to TRBJ2-7; 8 nucleotides match TRBD1. This CDR3 is 13 amino acids long. The germline gives CDR1 SGHTS, CDR2 YDEGEE. V was clipped by 0 bases and J by 4 bases; unmatched bases: 0. The CDR3 DNA is TGTGCCAGCAGCTTGGGGACAGGGTACGAGCAGTACGTC. Amino acids: CASSLGTGYEQYV.

Only a few counts were recorded for this clone. The V and J genes are TRBV7-9 and TRBJ1-3; a weak D match, TRBD1 (6 bases). Trimming pared 5 bases from V and 0 bases from J, leaving 17 bases between. CDR3 length: 17 amino acids. The germline V gene encodes CDR1 SEHNR and CDR2 FQNEAQ (reference sequence). The CDR3 DNA reads as TGTGCCAGCAGCCGCTCGCCAGGGGTCCCCTCTGGAAACACCATATATTTT. It codes for CASSRSPGVPSGNTIYF.

The chain is built from TRBV9 and TRBJ2-5, with 9 bases that match TRBD1. CDR3 size: 13 residues. The junction had 5 bases not matched to a gene; V was cut back by 6 bases and J by 5 bases. Germline CDR1 and CDR2: SGDLS and YYNGEE. This CDR3 reads CASNDGQGETQYF. The CDR3 region has the DNA TGTGCCAGCAACGATGGACAGGGGGAGACCCAGTACTTC.

The CDR3 loop reads CASSGALSWQGHTDTQYF. Written as DNA, the CDR3 is TGTGCCAGCAGCGGAGCCCTGAGCTGGCAGGGCCACACAGATACGCAGTATTTT. This chain links TRBV9 with TRBJ2-3, with D possibly matching TRBD1 (5 bases). The CDR3 totals 18 residues. Germline V gene data show CDR1 as SGDLS and CDR2 as YYNGEE. Trimming left V 3 bases short and J 2 bases short, with 22 bases between. Drawing the rest from reference TRBV9 and TRBJ2-3, the complete variable domain is DSGVTQTPKHLITATGQRVTLRCSPRSGDLSVYWYQQSLDQGLQFLIQYYNGEERAKGNILERFSAQQFPDLHSELNLSSLELGDSALYFCASSGALSWQGHTDTQYFGPGTRLTVL.

The V gene is TRBV19, the J gene TRBJ2-5, with TRBD1 identical over 7 bases. With V trimmed by 4 bases and J by 7 bases, 15 bases remained unmatched. Per germline, CDR1 LNHDA and CDR2 SQIVND (reference sequence). The CDR3 runs 16 residues. CDR3 amino acids: CASSNLRADRDGTQYF. CDR3 coding DNA: TGTGCCAGTAGTAACCTAAGGGCCGACAGGGACGGGACCCAGTACTTC.

A single count supports this clone. The V call is TRBV19, the J call TRBJ1-1, with unresolved D. This CDR3 region has 13 residues. The germline V gene encodes CDR1 LNHDA and CDR2 SQIVND (reference sequence). Trimming cost V 6 bases and J 4 bases, with 12 bases left between them. This CDR3 is CASRLVSRTEAFF. CDR3 sequence (DNA): TGTGCCAGTAGGTTGGTAAGCCGCACTGAAGCTTTCTTT.

CDR3 bases: TGTGCCAGCAGCCCTCTCATAGCGGGACGATCCTACGAGCAGTACTTC. Translated: CASSPLIAGRSYEQYF. The gene calls are TRBV5-6 and TRBJ2-7; 8 nucleotides match TRBD2. The V segment lost 4 bases and the J segment 1 base; nucleotides outside the gene matches: 10. CDR3 length equals 16 residues. The germline CDR1 and CDR2 sequences are SGHDT and YYEEEE.

The J gene is TRBJ2-7, the V gene TRBV18; maybe TRBD1 (6 bases). V gave up 8 bases and J gave up 0 bases, with 14 bases separating them. This CDR3 has 14 residues. Germline V CDR1 and CDR2: KGHSH, LQKENI. CDR3 in amino acids: CASAEDRFSYEQYF. The CDR3 nucleotides are TGTGCCAGCGCCGAGGACAGATTCTCCTACGAGCAGTACTTC.

The chain links TRBV2 to TRBJ2-7; D might be TRBD2 (5 bases). Germline-derived CDR1 and CDR2 are SNHLY and FYNNEI. CDR3 size: 13 residues. The ends were cut back, 4 bases at V and 3 bases at J, with 10 bases in the middle. This CDR3 is CASSGRLSYEQYV. CDR3 nucleotide sequence: TGTGCCAGCAGTGGGAGGTTGAGCTACGAGCAGTACGTC.

This clone was recorded a few times. The CDR3 protein is CASSDRTSGVRNEQFF. The CDR3 DNA reads TGTGCCAGCAGTGACCGGACTAGCGGGGTAAGGAATGAGCAGTTCTTC. The V gene is TRBV7-2, the J gene TRBJ2-1; 12 bases fit TRBD2. Germline assignment: CDR1 SGHTA and CDR2 FQGNSA. The CDR3 sequence is 16 residues long. Trimming took 6 bases from V and 7 from J; bases not matched to a gene: 10. Using reference TRBV7-2 and TRBJ2-1 for the parts outside the CDR3, the full variable domain is GAGVSQSPSNKVTEKGKDVELRCDPISGHTALYWYRQSLGQGLEFLIYFQGNSAPDKSGLPSDRFSAERTGGSVSTLTIQRTQQEDSAVYLCASSDRTSGVRNEQFFGPGTRLTVL.

V gene TRBV10-3 combines with J gene TRBJ2-3; unclear D gene. The V gene's germline CDR1 is ENHRY and CDR2 SYGVKD. Trimming removed 3 bases at V and 2 bases at J, with 3 bases between. This CDR3 has 12 residues. The CDR3 DNA reads TGTGCCATCAGTGAACACACAGATACGCAGTATTTT. This codes for CAISEHTDTQYF.

The CDR3 reads CATSRDRVTYEQYF. CDR3 bases: TGTGCCACCAGCAGAGATCGGGTTACCTACGAGCAGTACTTC. The chain joins TRBV15 to TRBJ2-7; D gene uncertain. CDR3 size: 14 residues. V shed 0 bases and J shed 2 bases, with 8 bases lying between them. Germline V CDR1 and CDR2: LNHNV, YYDKDF (reference sequence).

The genes are TRBV5-5 and TRBJ2-7; tentatively, D is TRBD1 (6 bases). Deletions cut 1 base from V and 0 bases from J, with 11 bases between. Germline-derived CDR1 and CDR2 are SGHKS and YYEKEE (reference sequence). The CDR3 is made up of 15 amino acids. The CDR3 DNA reads TGTGCCAGCAGCTTGTTGGACAGCCTCTCCTACGAGCAGTACTTC. This sequence encodes CASSLLDSLSYEQYF. Using reference TRBV5-5 and TRBJ2-7 for the parts outside the CDR3, the full variable domain is DAGVTQSPTHLIKTRGQQVTLRCSPISGHKSVSWYQQVLGQGPQFIFQYYEKEERGRGNFPDRFSARQFPNYSSELNVNALLLGDSALYLCASSLLDSLSYEQYFGPGTRLTVT.

The CDR3: CASSQGVHGVHNEQFF. In DNA, the CDR3 is TGCGCCAGCAGCCAAGGTGTCCACGGGGTCCACAATGAGCAGTTCTTC. The chain links TRBV4-1 to TRBJ2-1; D is perhaps TRBD2 (5 bases). In germline, CDR1 is MGHRA, CDR2 YSYEKL. V lost 1 base to trimming and J lost 5 bases, with 15 bases between them. The CDR3 contains 16 residues.

This sequence joins TRBV7-9 and TRBJ2-5; no clear D. Trimming cost V 3 bases and J 5 bases, with 10 bases left between them. This CDR3 spans 13 amino acids. CDR1 SEHNR and CDR2 FQNEAQ come from the germline V gene (reference sequence). CDR3 DNA sequence: TGTGCCAGCAGCTTGGTGGGCAGGGAGACCCAGTACTTC. Its protein is CASSLVGRETQYF.

V is TRBV28 and J is TRBJ2-7; D may be TRBD1 (5 bases). The V end was cut by 8 bases, the J end by 0 bases, with 14 bases between. CDR1 MDHEN and CDR2 SYDVKM come from the germline V gene. The CDR3 contains 14 residues. The CDR3 region is CASGHPRSSYEQYF. The DNA for the CDR3 is TGTGCCAGCGGACATCCCCGAAGCTCCTACGAGCAGTACTTC.

This chain connects TRBV6-2 or TRBV6-3 to TRBJ2-5, with a tentative D call TRBD2 (5 bases). The CDR3 extends over 14 amino acids. Germline lookup yields CDR1 MNHEY and CDR2 SVGEGT. Trimming took 4 bases from V and 5 from J, leaving 14 bases between them. CDR3 coding DNA: TGTGCCAGCAGTTCCGGGAATCCGCGGGAGACCCAGTACTTC. It encodes CASSSGNPRETQYF.

V and J are TRBV2 and TRBJ2-2; 10 bases fit TRBD2. J gave up 7 bases and V 8 bases, and 13 bases lay outside the gene matches. This CDR3 spans 16 amino acids. Per germline, CDR1 SNHLY and CDR2 FYNNEI. CDR3 protein: CASRASGSVPCGELFF. The CDR3 DNA sequence: TGTGCCAGCCGGGCTAGCGGGAGCGTGCCGTGCGGGGAGCTGTTTTTT. The full variable domain, in which reference TRBV2 and TRBJ2-2 provide the parts outside the CDR3, is EPEVTQTPSHQVTQMGQEVILRCVPISNHLYFYWYRQILGQKVEFLVSFYNNEISEKSEIFDDQFSVERPDGSNFTLKIRSTKLEDSAMYFCASRASGSVPCGELFFGEGSRLTVL.

The chain recombines TRBV3-1 (or the pseudogene TRBV3-2) with TRBJ2-7; 8 nucleotides agree with TRBD1. Per germline, CDR1 LGHDT and CDR2 YNNKEL (reference sequence). This CDR3 has 17 residues. J gave up 4 bases and V 2 bases, and 13 bases lay outside the gene matches. In nucleotides, the CDR3 is TGTGCCAGCAGCCAAAATCGTCCGGGACAGGCGTATTACGAGCAGTACTTC. Translated: CASSQNRPGQAYYEQYF.

The rearrangement joins TRBV15 to TRBJ2-4; TRBD1 matches 8 bases. The ends lost 1 base at V and 6 bases at J; junction bases unmatched: 23. CDR1 and CDR2 from the germline V gene are LNHNV and YYDKDF (reference sequence). The CDR3 runs to 21 residues. The CDR3: CATSRGFIYGDRLHHRNIQYF. Here the CDR3 DNA reads TGTGCCACCAGCAGAGGTTTCATTTACGGGGACAGGCTACACCATCGAAACATTCAGTACTTC.

This chain uses TRBV6-6 with TRBJ1-3, with D tentatively TRBD1 (6 bases). CDR3 length equals 12 residues. The V end was cut by 6 bases, the J end by 8 bases, with 11 bases between. The germline V gene has CDR1 MNHNY and CDR2 SVGAGI (reference sequence). CDR3 sequence (DNA): TGTGCCAGCAGGGAGGGGGGGCACACCATATATTTT. This sequence encodes CASREGGHTIYF.